This T cell receptor beta chain was documented in a study of blood T cell repertoires in COVID-19. About the research overall: Sources were T cells, B-cell-depleted T cells, or PBMCs; the material itself was cDNA or gDNA.

In germline, CDR1 is KGHDR, CDR2 SFDVKD. J gave up 0 bases and V 3 bases, and 9 bases lay outside the gene matches. The CDR3 is 17 residues long. Libraries were prepared by immunoSEQ multiplex PCR; TCRdb keeps only in-frame clonotypes and omits some of them. The sample lists approximately 250,000 clones; 86% were seen once. This sequence originates from a woman between 55 and 75 years old who had recovered from COVID-19. V and J are TRBV24-1 and TRBJ2-7; 8 bases match TRBD1. Sample: peripheral blood. The CDR3 sequence: CATSDPYSGQVSYEQYF. In nucleotides, the CDR3 is TGTGCCACCAGTGATCCCTACTCGGGACAGGTCTCCTACGAGCAGTACTTC.